These 4 T cell receptor beta chains originate from one sample sequenced in a study of monozygotic twins with inflammatory bowel disease. TCRdb reworked the 5' RACE reads into one entry per CDR3 protein, no DNA. Its listing shows approximately 420,000 distinct CDR3 sequences. The specimen sequenced was blood. These receptors originate from a human donor with ulcerative colitis or Crohn's disease, or a healthy co-twin of an affected twin (not recorded which).

This chain connects TRBV27 to TRBJ1-1; absent DNA, TCRdb's TRBD1 call cannot be checked. Looked up from germline, CDR1 is MNHEY and CDR2 is SMNVEV (reference sequence). The CDR3 loop spans 17 amino acids. CDR3 sequence: CASISAQKGQTNTEAFF.

The rearrangement links TRBV5-1 to TRBJ2-5. Per germline, CDR1 SGHRS and CDR2 YFSETQ. CDR3 size: 11 residues. This CDR3 reads CASSSEGTQYF.

This chain links TRBV29-1 with TRBJ1-1. CDR3 length equals 11 residues. The V gene's germline CDR1 is SQVTM and CDR2 ANQGSEA. The CDR3 loop reads CSVDGWRGAFF.

J is TRBJ1-1 and V is TRBV19; TCRdb proposes TRBD1, but this gene call is untestable without DNA. The germline V gene has CDR1 LNHDA and CDR2 SQIVND (reference sequence). This CDR3 has 16 amino acids. CDR3 residues: CASSIAPRDSNTEAFF. Filled out from reference TRBV19 and TRBJ1-1, the complete variable domain reads DGGITQSPKYLFRKEGQNVTLSCEQNLNHDAMYWYRQDPGQGLRLIYYSQIVNDFQKGDIAEGYSVSREKKESFPLTVTSAQKNPTAFYLCASSIAPRDSNTEAFFGQGTRLTVV.